This T cell receptor (beta chain) is drawn from a study of technical replicates of blood from a few donors. The V gene lost 1 base and the J gene lost 5 bases, with 12 bases spanning the gap. CDR1 SGHDT and CDR2 YYEEEE come from the germline V gene. The CDR3 has 14 amino acids. TCRdb's table, derived via immunoSEQ multiplex PCR, lists solely in-frame clones and lacks some. The data show tens of thousands of clones, 89% seen once. This TCR came from a human donor in good health. Sequencing input: T cells isolated from PBMCs. The genes are TRBV5-6 and TRBJ1-2; D call uncertain. The CDR3 DNA reads TGTGCCAGCAGCTTGAATGGGCCAGTTTATGGCTACACCTTC. Translating gives CASSLNGPVYGYTF.